This T cell receptor (beta chain) is from a study of blood T cell repertoires in COVID-19. On the study more broadly: Whether acute or convalescent, the COVID-19 samples came from the United States, Italy and Spain. T cells, B-cell-depleted T cells, or PBMCs supplied cDNA or gDNA.

Patients at the Seattle site were enrolled during active infection and followed longitudinally. Germline V gene sequence: CDR1 GTSNPN, CDR2 SVGIG (reference sequence). The CDR3 sequence is 12 residues long. V lost 8 bases, J lost 1 base, and 12 bases lay in between. Original processing methods: Estimation of nucleated cell counts was performed using reference gene primer amplification. Assay: immunoSEQ multiplex PCR; the TCRdb copy retains only in-frame clones and omits some. That table supplies the V and J calls and clone size; D and trimming were determined from the DNA. The table has more than 200,000 clones, about 91% seen once.

This clonotype was obtained from a woman aged 25 to 45 with COVID-19, enrolled during active disease. The sequenced sample was peripheral blood. This rearrangement joins TRBV30 to TRBJ2-7; possible D gene TRBD1, 5 bases. CDR3 residues: CAGTGISYEQYV. The DNA for the CDR3 is TGTGCCGGAACAGGTATATCCTACGAGCAGTACGTC.